Listed below are T cell receptor beta chains from one sample, sequenced in a study of cytomegalovirus exposure and HLA in healthy donors. The repertoire was sequenced with immunoSEQ multiplex PCR; TCRdb's copy has only in-frame clones and lacks some. The top ten hold over 3% of the sample, which has 150,000 or so clones, 65% to 80% seen once. The sequencing input was PBMCs. The receptors come from a woman aged 40 to 50 in good health and CMV-seronegative. CDR3s include the opening cysteine and the closing phenylalanine or tryptophan. D genes are given only for firm matches. Rows give clone size only sometimes, using once, few, many, or a class for an expanded clone.

d_gene: NA; abundance: NA; j_gene: TRBJ2-5; v_gene: TRBV4-2; CDR3nt: TGTGCCAGCAGCCAAGACCCCCCCAGGGCGGTCCAAGAGACCCAGTACTTC; CDR3aa: CASSQDPPRAVQETQYF
d_gene: NA; abundance: NA; j_gene: TRBJ2-2; v_gene: TRBV5-4; CDR3nt: TGTGCCAGCAGTTACTCGGGTTTCGCAGACCTTGAAACCGGGGAGCTGTTTTTT; CDR3aa: CASSYSGFADLETGELFF
d_gene: TRBD1; abundance: NA; j_gene: TRBJ2-7; v_gene: TRBV5-1; CDR3nt: TGCGCCAGCAGCGGAGGGACAGGGGGGTCCTACGAGCAGTACTTC; CDR3aa: CASSGGTGGSYEQYF
d_gene: NA; abundance: NA; j_gene: TRBJ2-7; v_gene: TRBV5-4; CDR3nt: TGTGCCAGCGTAGGGGCAGGGGCCGAGCAGTACTTC; CDR3aa: CASVGAGAEQYF
d_gene: NA; abundance: NA; j_gene: TRBJ1-1; v_gene: TRBV28; CDR3nt: TGTGCCAGCACTTCAGCGGGGGGGCAGGGCCACCCTGAAGCTTTCTTT; CDR3aa: CASTSAGGQGHPEAFF
d_gene: NA; abundance: NA; j_gene: TRBJ1-1; v_gene: TRBV6-1; CDR3nt: TGTGCCAGCAGTAACGTAAGGGAGACTGAAGCTTTCTTT; CDR3aa: CASSNVRETEAFF
d_gene: NA; abundance: few; j_gene: TRBJ1-5; v_gene: TRBV5-1; CDR3nt: TGCGCCAGCAGACCGAGCGTAGGCAGCAATCAGCCCCAGCATTTT; CDR3aa: CASRPSVGSNQPQHF
d_gene: TRBD2; abundance: NA; j_gene: TRBJ2-7; v_gene: TRBV4-2; CDR3nt: TGTGCCAGCAGCCAAGACACTAGCGGGGCCTACGAGCAGTACTTC; CDR3aa: CASSQDTSGAYEQYF
d_gene: TRBD2; abundance: few; j_gene: TRBJ2-3; v_gene: TRBV7-8; CDR3nt: TGTGCCAGCAGCTCCCGACTAGCGGGAGTATTGGCAGATACGCAGTATTTT; CDR3aa: CASSSRLAGVLADTQYF
d_gene: NA; abundance: NA; j_gene: TRBJ1-3; v_gene: TRBV19; CDR3nt: TGTGCCAGTAGTACTCCCCGGGACACCATATATTTT; CDR3aa: CASSTPRDTIYF
d_gene: TRBD2; abundance: NA; j_gene: TRBJ2-7; v_gene: TRBV10-1; CDR3nt: TGCGCCAGCTCGGGACTAGCGGGAGTGTCGCAGTACTTC; CDR3aa: CASSGLAGVSQYF
d_gene: NA; abundance: NA; j_gene: TRBJ2-1; v_gene: TRBV29-1; CDR3nt: TGCAGCGTTGAAAACGGGACACCAGGCTCCTACAATGAGCAGTTCTTC; CDR3aa: CSVENGTPGSYNEQFF
d_gene: TRBD1; abundance: NA; j_gene: TRBJ1-1; v_gene: TRBV28; CDR3nt: TGTGCCAGCAGTACTCCCGGGACAGGGAGGGTAAACACTGAAGCTTTCTTT; CDR3aa: CASSTPGTGRVNTEAFF
d_gene: NA; abundance: NA; j_gene: TRBJ2-1; v_gene: TRBV11-3; CDR3nt: TGTGCCAGCAGCTTAGGGACTTTCAATGAGCAGTTCTTC; CDR3aa: CASSLGTFNEQFF
d_gene: NA; abundance: NA; j_gene: TRBJ1-4; v_gene: TRBV7-9; CDR3nt: TGTGCCAGTGGGACGCAGGGGATCAATGAAAAACTGTTTTTT; CDR3aa: CASGTQGINEKLFF
d_gene: NA; abundance: NA; j_gene: TRBJ1-2; v_gene: TRBV9; CDR3nt: TGTGCCAGCAGCGTTAGGGGTGGCTACACCTTC; CDR3aa: CASSVRGGYTF
d_gene: NA; abundance: few; j_gene: TRBJ1-1; v_gene: TRBV7-9; CDR3nt: TGTGCCAGCAGCTTCGGTGGAGGGAAAGCTTTCTTT; CDR3aa: CASSFGGGKAFF
d_gene: TRBD2; abundance: once; j_gene: TRBJ2-7; v_gene: TRBV6-6; CDR3nt: TGTGCCAGCAGTGGACTAGCGGGAGGAACTTACGAGCAGTACTTC; CDR3aa: CASSGLAGGTYEQYF
d_gene: TRBD1; abundance: NA; j_gene: TRBJ1-1; v_gene: TRBV11-3; CDR3nt: TGTGCCAGCAGCTTAGATCGAGGGAGGACAGGGGGCGCAGCTTTCTTT; CDR3aa: CASSLDRGRTGGAAFF
d_gene: TRBD1; abundance: NA; j_gene: TRBJ2-2; v_gene: TRBV19; CDR3nt: TGTGCCAGTAGTACCTGGACAGGGAGGACCGGGGAGCTGTTTTTT; CDR3aa: CASSTWTGRTGELFF
d_gene: NA; abundance: NA; j_gene: TRBJ2-5; v_gene: TRBV19; CDR3nt: TGTGCCACGAGAGTAGCGGATCAAGAGACCCAGTACTTC; CDR3aa: CATRVADQETQYF
d_gene: NA; abundance: NA; j_gene: TRBJ2-1; v_gene: TRBV10-2; CDR3nt: TGCGCCAGCAGTGAGGCGGCCCATGAGCAGTTCTTC; CDR3aa: CASSEAAHEQFF
d_gene: TRBD1; abundance: NA; j_gene: TRBJ1-5; v_gene: TRBV2; CDR3nt: TGTGCCAGCAGGACCGGGACAGATAATCAGCCCCAGCATTTT; CDR3aa: CASRTGTDNQPQHF
d_gene: TRBD2; abundance: NA; j_gene: TRBJ2-3; v_gene: TRBV6-4; CDR3nt: TGTGCCAGCAGTGAGGGCCTAGCGGGAGGAGGTACGCAGTATTTT; CDR3aa: CASSEGLAGGGTQYF
d_gene: NA; abundance: NA; j_gene: TRBJ1-2; v_gene: TRBV9; CDR3nt: TGTGCCAGCAGCGCAGGTGTCAAGGGCTACACCTTC; CDR3aa: CASSAGVKGYTF
d_gene: NA; abundance: few; j_gene: TRBJ2-6; v_gene: TRBV10-3; CDR3nt: TGTGCCATCAGTGACAGGGCTTCTGGGGCCAACGTCCTGACTTTC; CDR3aa: CAISDRASGANVLTF
d_gene: TRBD1; abundance: NA; j_gene: TRBJ1-1; v_gene: TRBV4-2; CDR3nt: TGTGCCAGCAGCCAAGGGACAGGGGGAATGAACACTGAAGCTTTCTTT; CDR3aa: CASSQGTGGMNTEAFF
d_gene: NA; abundance: NA; j_gene: TRBJ2-7; v_gene: TRBV11-3; CDR3nt: TGTGCCAGCAGCTTAGTGTCGGGCGAGCAGTACTTC; CDR3aa: CASSLVSGEQYF
d_gene: TRBD2; abundance: NA; j_gene: TRBJ2-7; v_gene: TRBV5-1; CDR3nt: TGCGCCAGCAGCCCCGGGACTAGCGGTTTCGCCTACGAGCAGTACTTC; CDR3aa: CASSPGTSGFAYEQYF
d_gene: NA; abundance: NA; j_gene: TRBJ1-4; v_gene: TRBV5-1; CDR3nt: TGCGCCAGCAGCTTGGGGCAGATTAATGAAAAACTGTTTTTT; CDR3aa: CASSLGQINEKLFF
d_gene: TRBD2; abundance: NA; j_gene: TRBJ2-5; v_gene: TRBV4-1; CDR3nt: TGCGCCAGCAGCCACACGGGACTAGGGGAAGAGACCCAGTACTTC; CDR3aa: CASSHTGLGEETQYF
d_gene: TRBD1; abundance: few; j_gene: TRBJ1-1; v_gene: TRBV5-4; CDR3nt: TGTGCCAGCAGAAGGGACAGGGGCTCGGGCACTGAAGCTTTCTTT; CDR3aa: CASRRDRGSGTEAFF
d_gene: NA; abundance: NA; j_gene: TRBJ1-3; v_gene: TRBV5-4; CDR3nt: TGTGCCAGCAGCGAGACAGGCCTCTCTGGAAACACCATATATTTT; CDR3aa: CASSETGLSGNTIYF
d_gene: TRBD2; abundance: NA; j_gene: TRBJ2-3; v_gene: TRBV29-1; CDR3nt: TGCAGCGTTGAAGGCGGGGGGATCACAGATACGCAGTATTTT; CDR3aa: CSVEGGGITDTQYF
d_gene: NA; abundance: NA; j_gene: TRBJ1-3; v_gene: TRBV19; CDR3nt: TGTGCCAGTAGTATTGACTTCTCTGGAAACACCATATATTTT; CDR3aa: CASSIDFSGNTIYF
d_gene: NA; abundance: NA; j_gene: TRBJ2-1; v_gene: TRBV29-1; CDR3nt: TGCAGCGTTTGTACAGACTACAATGAGCAGTTCTTC; CDR3aa: CSVCTDYNEQFF
d_gene: TRBD1; abundance: NA; j_gene: TRBJ1-6; v_gene: TRBV4-1; CDR3nt: TGCGCCAGCAGCCAAGCCGGGACAGTTAATTCACCCCTCCACTTT; CDR3aa: CASSQAGTVNSPLHF
d_gene: TRBD1; abundance: few; j_gene: TRBJ1-5; v_gene: TRBV7-2; CDR3nt: TGTGCCAGCAGCTTAGCGGGACAGGGACATCAGCCCCAGCATTTT; CDR3aa: CASSLAGQGHQPQHF
d_gene: NA; abundance: NA; j_gene: TRBJ2-3; v_gene: TRBV5-1; CDR3nt: TGCGCCAGCAGCTTGGAAGGGGCAGATACGCAGTATTTT; CDR3aa: CASSLEGADTQYF
d_gene: TRBD2; abundance: NA; j_gene: TRBJ2-1; v_gene: TRBV7-9; CDR3nt: TGTGCCAGCAGCCCAGGACTAGCGTCCGATAGCTCCTACAATGAGCAGTTCTTC; CDR3aa: CASSPGLASDSSYNEQFF
d_gene: TRBD1; abundance: few; j_gene: TRBJ1-1; v_gene: TRBV4-2; CDR3nt: TGTGCCAGCAGCCCCGACAGGGACCGGGGGATGGCCACTGAAGCTTTCTTT; CDR3aa: CASSPDRDRGMATEAFF
d_gene: TRBD2; abundance: NA; j_gene: TRBJ2-1; v_gene: TRBV28; CDR3nt: TGTGCCAGCAAATCCGGACTAGCGGATACAAGAACCCCGTTCTTC; CDR3aa: CASKSGLADTRTPFF
d_gene: NA; abundance: NA; j_gene: TRBJ1-1; v_gene: TRBV6-6; CDR3nt: TGTGCCAGCAGTTACGGGCAGCCAGGAGGTGAAGCTTTCTTT; CDR3aa: CASSYGQPGGEAFF
d_gene: NA; abundance: NA; j_gene: TRBJ1-1; v_gene: TRBV5-1; CDR3nt: TGCGCCAGCAGCCCGCAAGGACAGCCGAACACTGAAGCTTTCTTT; CDR3aa: CASSPQGQPNTEAFF
d_gene: NA; abundance: NA; j_gene: TRBJ1-5; v_gene: TRBV29-1; CDR3nt: TGCAGCGTTGGTGGCAGCAATCAGCCCCAGCATTTT; CDR3aa: CSVGGSNQPQHF
d_gene: NA; abundance: few; j_gene: TRBJ1-5; v_gene: TRBV27; CDR3nt: TGTGCCAGCGGTACAGGCGGCACGGGTCAGCCCCAGCATTTT; CDR3aa: CASGTGGTGQPQHF
d_gene: TRBD2; abundance: NA; j_gene: TRBJ2-3; v_gene: TRBV7-9; CDR3nt: TGTGCCAGCAGCTCAGGACTAGCGGGAGGTGTAGATACGCAGTATTTT; CDR3aa: CASSSGLAGGVDTQYF
d_gene: TRBD1; abundance: NA; j_gene: TRBJ1-5; v_gene: TRBV2; CDR3nt: TGTGCCAGCAGTGAAGTCGGCAAGGGGGCGGATCAGCCCCAGCATTTT; CDR3aa: CASSEVGKGADQPQHF
d_gene: TRBD1; abundance: NA; j_gene: TRBJ1-2; v_gene: TRBV28; CDR3nt: TGTGCCAGCAGTTGGGACAGGGGTTGGTATGGCTACACCTTC; CDR3aa: CASSWDRGWYGYTF
d_gene: TRBD1; abundance: NA; j_gene: TRBJ1-6; v_gene: TRBV14; CDR3nt: TGTGCCAGCAGCCAAAACAGGGGCTATAATTCACCCCTCCACTTT; CDR3aa: CASSQNRGYNSPLHF
d_gene: TRBD1; abundance: NA; j_gene: TRBJ1-2; v_gene: TRBV6-1; CDR3nt: TGTGCCAGCACCGCGGACAGGAAGGCTAACTATGGCTACACCTTC; CDR3aa: CASTADRKANYGYTF
d_gene: NA; abundance: NA; j_gene: TRBJ2-7; v_gene: TRBV5-1; CDR3nt: TGCGCCAGCAGCCACGGGAGCTCGATGGAGGAGCAGTACTTC; CDR3aa: CASSHGSSMEEQYF
d_gene: TRBD1; abundance: once; j_gene: TRBJ2-7; v_gene: TRBV5-6; CDR3nt: TGTGCCAGCAGCTCGGCGATGGACAGGGTCTACGAGCAGTACTTC; CDR3aa: CASSSAMDRVYEQYF
d_gene: TRBD1; abundance: once; j_gene: TRBJ2-5; v_gene: TRBV2; CDR3nt: TGTGCCGACAGGGGTGGTGGGGAGACCCAGTACTTC; CDR3aa: CADRGGGETQYF
d_gene: NA; abundance: NA; j_gene: TRBJ2-7; v_gene: TRBV6-4; CDR3nt: TGTGCCAGCAGTCCCGAGGCGGACTCCCGACTCTACGAGCAGTACTTC; CDR3aa: CASSPEADSRLYEQYF